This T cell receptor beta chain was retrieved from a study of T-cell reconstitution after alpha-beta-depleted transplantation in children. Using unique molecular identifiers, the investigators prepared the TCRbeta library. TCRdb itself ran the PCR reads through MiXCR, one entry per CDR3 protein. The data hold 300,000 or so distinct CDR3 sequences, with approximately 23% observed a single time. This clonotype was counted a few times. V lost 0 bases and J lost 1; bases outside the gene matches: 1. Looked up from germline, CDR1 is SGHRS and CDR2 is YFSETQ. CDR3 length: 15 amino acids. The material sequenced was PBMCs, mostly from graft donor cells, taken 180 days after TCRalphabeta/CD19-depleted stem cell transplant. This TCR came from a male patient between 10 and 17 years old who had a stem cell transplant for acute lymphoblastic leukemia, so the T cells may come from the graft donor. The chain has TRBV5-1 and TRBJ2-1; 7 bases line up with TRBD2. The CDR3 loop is CASSLEGGSYNEQFF. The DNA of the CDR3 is TGCGCCAGCAGCTTGGAGGGAGGGTCCTACAATGAGCAGTTCTTC.